A single sample gave rise to the 8 T cell receptor beta chains below, sequenced in a study of blood T cell repertoires in COVID-19. TCRdb's copy holds only in-frame clones and misses some; the assay was immunoSEQ multiplex PCR. This sample has roughly 200,000 clones, with around four fifths found just once. Sequencing used peripheral blood. The origin of the receptors is a woman in her 40s with COVID-19, enrolled during active disease.

A single count supports this clone. The chain carries TRBV5-4 and TRBJ1-6; no definite D call. Germline lookup yields CDR1 SGHNT and CDR2 YYREEE (reference sequence). The length of the CDR3 is 15 residues. Between the trimmed V and J ends, which lost 0 bases and 7 bases, there was a span of 11 bases. The CDR3 DNA reads as TGTGCCAGCAGCTTGGAGTCCGGCGGGAATTCACCCCTCCACTTT. Amino acid sequence: CASSLESGGNSPLHF.

The V and J genes are TRBV3-1 (or the pseudogene TRBV3-2) and TRBJ1-1; unclear D gene. Germline CDR1 LGHDT, CDR2 YNNKEL (reference sequence). V gave up 4 bases and J gave up 3 bases, with 12 bases separating them. The CDR3 extends over 14 amino acids. CDR3: CASSLSHEDTEAFF. For the CDR3, the DNA is TGTGCCAGCAGCCTCTCCCATGAGGACACTGAAGCTTTCTTT.

This chain joins TRBV9 and TRBJ2-2; 7 bases fit TRBD2. Germline lookup yields CDR1 SGDLS and CDR2 YYNGEE. CDR3 size: 14 residues. V dropped 0 bases and J dropped 6; count of bases not matched to a gene: 2. This CDR3 reads CASSVGGGAGELFF. CDR3 sequence (DNA): TGTGCCAGCAGCGTAGGCGGGGGTGCCGGGGAGCTGTTTTTT.

CDR3 coding DNA: TGTGCCAGTAGTACGCGGGTCGGGGACACCCGCTCCTACGAGCAGTACTTC. Residues: CASSTRVGDTRSYEQYF. The chain couples TRBV19 to TRBJ2-7; TRBD1 might be the D (6 bases). Germline V gives CDR1 LNHDA, CDR2 SQIVND (reference sequence). This CDR3 is built from 17 residues. Trimming left V 4 bases short and J 0 bases short, with 19 bases between. The full variable domain, with the rest looked up from reference TRBV19 and TRBJ2-7, is DGGITQSPKYLFRKEGQNVTLSCEQNLNHDAMYWYRQDPGQGLRLIYYSQIVNDFQKGDIAEGYSVSREKKESFPLTVTSAQKNPTAFYLCASSTRVGDTRSYEQYFGPGTRLTVT.

This rearrangement joins TRBV7-2 to TRBJ1-4, with D perhaps matching TRBD1 (5 bases). V lost 3 bases to trimming and J lost 8 bases, with 16 bases between them. Per the germline V gene, CDR1 is SGHTA and CDR2 is FQGNSA. The CDR3 spans 15 residues. CDR3 nucleotides: TGTGCCAGCAGCTTTCAAGCGGGCGCAGGGGAAAAACTGTTTTTT. Its translation: CASSFQAGAGEKLFF.

The V call is TRBV9, the J call TRBJ1-2; the match to TRBD1 covers 9 bases. This CDR3 contains 16 residues. From germline, CDR1 is SGDLS and CDR2 YYNGEE. V shed 3 bases, J shed 5 bases, and the junction held 11 bases outside the gene matches. The CDR3 DNA reads TGTGCCAGCAGCGCAAGGAGACAGGGGGAGCGGTATGGCTACACCTTC. This encodes CASSARRQGERYGYTF.

The CDR3 DNA follows: TGTGCCAGCAGTGACAGGGGCCTACCCACCGGGGAGCTGTTTTTT. Amino acid sequence: CASSDRGLPTGELFF. J is TRBJ2-2 and V is TRBV6-4, with D perhaps TRBD1 (5 bases). Germline V lookup: CDR1 MRHNA, CDR2 SNTAGT. The CDR3 contains 15 residues. Trimming took 2 bases from V and 4 from J, leaving 11 bases between them.

This clone was seen more than once but under ten times. The chain is built from TRBV29-1 and TRBJ2-1; 11 bases fit TRBD2. The CDR3 spans 15 residues. V trimming: 8 bases; J trimming: 6 bases; junction bases outside the gene matches: 12. Germline V CDR1 and CDR2: SQVTM, ANQGSEA. The CDR3 here is CSPWLAGGSGNEQFF. The DNA of the CDR3 is TGCAGCCCCTGGCTAGCGGGAGGATCTGGCAATGAGCAGTTCTTC.